The clone carrying this T cell receptor (beta chain) was counted many times. Construction of the TCRbeta library involved unique molecular identifiers. One entry per CDR3 protein results from TCRdb running MiXCR on the PCR reads. This sample carries about 230,000 distinct CDR3 sequences, around 8.9% of them seen once, and the ten largest clones take about 4.8%. The CDR3 loop spans 13 amino acids. The V and J ends lost 6 bases and 11 bases respectively, with 19 bases between them. The germline CDR1 and CDR2 sequences are MDHEN and SYDVKM. These data belong to a study of T-cell reconstitution after alpha-beta-depleted transplantation in children.

The chain recombines TRBV28 with TRBJ1-1; a possible D gene is TRBD1 (6 bases). The clonotype was recovered from a human donor who donated a stem cell graft to a child with SCID. The starting material was PBMCs from the stem cell graft donor, obtained from the stem cell graft. This chain's CDR3 is CASRLQGGGSAFF. The DNA for the CDR3 is TGTGCCAGCAGACTACAGGGCGGAGGTTCGGCTTTCTTT.